The clone carrying this TCR beta chain was detected only a few times. The germline V gene encodes CDR1 SGHDT and CDR2 YYEEEE. The CDR3 has 11 amino acids. V lost 6 bases to trimming and J lost 4 bases, with 7 bases between them. TCR beta CDR3 regions were amplified from RNA. The HTBI primer set drove a first-round RT-PCR of the TCR CDR3. TCRdb processed the multiplex PCR reads anew with MiXCR; each CDR3 protein has one entry. The top ten hold around 7.3% of the sample, which has some 460,000 distinct CDR3 sequences, 15% to 18% seen once. This specimen belongs to a study of T cells in Graves' hyperthyroidism and ophthalmopathy. The source of the PBMCs was about 10 ml of fresh peripheral blood.

The sample consisted of blood. The sequence derives from a woman younger than 30 with Graves' hyperthyroidism. The chain has TRBV5-6 and TRBJ1-2; no definite D call. The CDR3 sequence: CASNWGYGYTF. CDR3 bases: TGTGCCAGCAACTGGGGCTATGGCTACACCTTC. The complete variable domain, with remaining parts taken from reference TRBV5-6 and TRBJ1-2, reads DAGVTQSPTHLIKTRGQQVTLRCSPKSGHDTVSWYQQALGQGPQFIFQYYEEEERQRGNFPDRFSGHQFPNYSSELNVNALLLGDSALYLCASNWGYGYTFGSGTRLTVV.